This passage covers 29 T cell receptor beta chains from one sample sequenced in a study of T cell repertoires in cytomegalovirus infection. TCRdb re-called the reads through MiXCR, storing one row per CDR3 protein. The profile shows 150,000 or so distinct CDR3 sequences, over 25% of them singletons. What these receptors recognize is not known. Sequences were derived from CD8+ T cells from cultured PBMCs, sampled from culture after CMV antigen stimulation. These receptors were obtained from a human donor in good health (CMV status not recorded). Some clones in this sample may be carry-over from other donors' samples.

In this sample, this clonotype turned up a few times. In DNA, the CDR3 is TGTGCCAGCAGCCCCGGGGAGGGTGAGCAGTTCTTC. Translation gives CASSPGEGEQFF. V gene TRBV12-3 or TRBV12-4 combines with J gene TRBJ2-1; 7 bases fit TRBD2. V lost 6 bases to trimming and J lost 9 bases; unmatched junction nucleotides: 5. The CDR3 consists of 12 residues.

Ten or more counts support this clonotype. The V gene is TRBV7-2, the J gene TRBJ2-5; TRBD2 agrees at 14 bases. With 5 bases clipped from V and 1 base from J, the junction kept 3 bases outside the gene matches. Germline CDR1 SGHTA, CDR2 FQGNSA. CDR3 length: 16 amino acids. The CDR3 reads CASSLGLAGVQETQYF. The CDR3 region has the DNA TGTGCCAGCAGCCTGGGACTAGCGGGGGTCCAAGAGACCCAGTACTTC.

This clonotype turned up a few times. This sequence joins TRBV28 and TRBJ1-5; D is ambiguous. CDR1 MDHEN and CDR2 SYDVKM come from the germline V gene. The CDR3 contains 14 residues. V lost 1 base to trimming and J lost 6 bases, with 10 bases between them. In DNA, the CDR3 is TGTGCCAGCAGTTTATCTTGGGAGGTTCAGCCCCAGCATTTT. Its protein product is CASSLSWEVQPQHF.

The CDR3 DNA is TGCGCCAGCAGCTTCAACGGGGGGGGCACAGATACGCAGTATTTT. It encodes CASSFNGGGTDTQYF. The chain recombines TRBV5-1 with TRBJ2-3, with TRBD2 matching over 8 bases. CDR1 SGHRS and CDR2 YFSETQ come from the germline V gene. The CDR3 consists of 15 residues. V trimming: 2 bases; J trimming: 1 base; junction bases outside the gene matches: 3.

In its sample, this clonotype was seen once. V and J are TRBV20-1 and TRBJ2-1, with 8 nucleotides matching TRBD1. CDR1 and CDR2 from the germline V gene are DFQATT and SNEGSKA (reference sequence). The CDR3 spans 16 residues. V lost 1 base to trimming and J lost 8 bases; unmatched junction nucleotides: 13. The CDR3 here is CSARAVTGGIIDEQFF. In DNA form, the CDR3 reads TGCAGTGCTAGAGCCGTTACAGGGGGAATAATCGATGAGCAGTTCTTC.

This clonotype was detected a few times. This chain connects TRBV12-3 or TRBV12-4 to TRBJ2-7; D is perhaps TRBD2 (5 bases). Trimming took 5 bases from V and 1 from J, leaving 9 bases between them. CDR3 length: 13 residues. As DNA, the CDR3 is TGTGCCAGCAGTATAGGACTGTCCTACGAGCAGTACTTC. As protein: CASSIGLSYEQYF.

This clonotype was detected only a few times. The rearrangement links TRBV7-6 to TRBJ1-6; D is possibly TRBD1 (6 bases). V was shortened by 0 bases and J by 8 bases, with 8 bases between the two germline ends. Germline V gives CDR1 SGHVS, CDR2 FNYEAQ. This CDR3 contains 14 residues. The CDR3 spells CASSLAAGDSPLHF. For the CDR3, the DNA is TGTGCCAGCAGCTTAGCCGCAGGGGATTCACCCCTCCACTTT.

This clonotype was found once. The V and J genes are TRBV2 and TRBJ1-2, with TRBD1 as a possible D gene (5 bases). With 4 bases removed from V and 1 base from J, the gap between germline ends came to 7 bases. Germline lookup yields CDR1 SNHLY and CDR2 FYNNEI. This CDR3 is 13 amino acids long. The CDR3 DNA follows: TGTGCCAGCAGTGGACAGCTTAACTATGGCTACACCTTC. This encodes CASSGQLNYGYTF.

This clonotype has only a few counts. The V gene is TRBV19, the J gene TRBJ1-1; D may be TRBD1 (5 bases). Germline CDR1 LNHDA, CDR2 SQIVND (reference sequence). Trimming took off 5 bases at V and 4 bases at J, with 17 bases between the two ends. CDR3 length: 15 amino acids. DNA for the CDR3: TGTGCCAGTAGTTGGGCAGGGACGGGGGGCACTGAAGCTTTCTTT. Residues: CASSWAGTGGTEAFF.

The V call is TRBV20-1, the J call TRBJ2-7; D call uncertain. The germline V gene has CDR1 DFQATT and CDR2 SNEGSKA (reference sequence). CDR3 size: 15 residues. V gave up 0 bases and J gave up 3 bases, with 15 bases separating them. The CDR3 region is CSARDRRKSLYEQYF. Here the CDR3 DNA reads TGCAGTGCTAGAGATAGGAGAAAGAGTCTCTACGAGCAGTACTTC.

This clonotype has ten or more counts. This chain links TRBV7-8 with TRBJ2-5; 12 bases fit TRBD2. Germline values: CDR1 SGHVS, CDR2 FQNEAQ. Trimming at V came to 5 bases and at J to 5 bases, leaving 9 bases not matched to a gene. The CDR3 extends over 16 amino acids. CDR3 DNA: TGTGCCAGCAGCACCACACTAGCGGGGGGCGAGGAGACCCAGTACTTC. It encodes CASSTTLAGGEETQYF. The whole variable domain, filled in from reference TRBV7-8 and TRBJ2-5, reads GAGVSQSPRYKVAKRGQDVALRCDPISGHVSLFWYQQALGQGPEFLTYFQNEAQLDKSGLPSDRFFAERPEGSVSTLKIQRTQQEDSAVYLCASSTTLAGGEETQYFGPGTRLLVL.

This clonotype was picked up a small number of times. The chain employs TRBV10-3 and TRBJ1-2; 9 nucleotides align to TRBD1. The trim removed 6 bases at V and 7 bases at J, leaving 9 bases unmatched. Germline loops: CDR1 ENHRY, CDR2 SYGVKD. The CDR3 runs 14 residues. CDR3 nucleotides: TGTGCCATCAGAGAACCGGGACAGGGTCTTGGCTACACCTTC. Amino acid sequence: CAIREPGQGLGYTF.

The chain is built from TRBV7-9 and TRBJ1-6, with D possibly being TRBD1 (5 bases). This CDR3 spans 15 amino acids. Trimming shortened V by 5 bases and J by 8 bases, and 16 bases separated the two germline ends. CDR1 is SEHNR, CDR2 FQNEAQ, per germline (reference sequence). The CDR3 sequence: CASSTPQEPDSPLHF. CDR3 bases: TGTGCCAGCAGCACGCCACAGGAGCCCGATTCACCCCTCCACTTT.

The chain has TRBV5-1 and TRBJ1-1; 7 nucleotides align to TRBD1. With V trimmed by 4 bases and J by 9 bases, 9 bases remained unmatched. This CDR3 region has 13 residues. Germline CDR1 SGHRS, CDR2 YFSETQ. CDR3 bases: TGCGCCAGCAGCCGGGGGGAGGGGGCGAAAGCTTTCTTT. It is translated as CASSRGEGAKAFF. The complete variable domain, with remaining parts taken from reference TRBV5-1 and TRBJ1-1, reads KAGVTQTPRYLIKTRGQQVTLSCSPISGHRSVSWYQQTPGQGLQFLFEYFSETQRNKGNFPGRFSGRQFSNSRSEMNVSTLELGDSALYLCASSRGEGAKAFFGQGTRLTVV.

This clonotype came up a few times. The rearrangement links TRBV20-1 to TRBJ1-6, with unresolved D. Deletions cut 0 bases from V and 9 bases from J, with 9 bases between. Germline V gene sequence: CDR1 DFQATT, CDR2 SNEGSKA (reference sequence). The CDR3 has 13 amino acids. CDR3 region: CSARERLGSPLHF. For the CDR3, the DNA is TGCAGTGCTAGAGAAAGGCTGGGTTCACCCCTCCACTTT.

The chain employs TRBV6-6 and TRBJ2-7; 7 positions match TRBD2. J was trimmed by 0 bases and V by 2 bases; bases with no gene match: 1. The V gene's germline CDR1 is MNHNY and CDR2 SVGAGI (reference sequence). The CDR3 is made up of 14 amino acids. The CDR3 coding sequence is TGTGCCAGCAGTTACAGCGGGGACTCCTACGAGCAGTACTTC. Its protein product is CASSYSGDSYEQYF.

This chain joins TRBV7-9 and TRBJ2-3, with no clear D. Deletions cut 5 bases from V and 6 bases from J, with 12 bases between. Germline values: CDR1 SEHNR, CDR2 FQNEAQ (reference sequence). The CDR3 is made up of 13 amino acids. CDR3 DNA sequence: TGTGCCAGCAGCAAAGAACTCACGGATACGCAGTATTTT. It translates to CASSKELTDTQYF.

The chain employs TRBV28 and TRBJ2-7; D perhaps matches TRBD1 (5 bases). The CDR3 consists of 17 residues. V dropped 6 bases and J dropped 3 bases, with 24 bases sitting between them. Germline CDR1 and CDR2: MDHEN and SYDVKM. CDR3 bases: TGTGCCAGCAGCCCTTGGCGGACACTCATCCCTTACTACGAGCAGTACTTC. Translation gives CASSPWRTLIPYYEQYF.

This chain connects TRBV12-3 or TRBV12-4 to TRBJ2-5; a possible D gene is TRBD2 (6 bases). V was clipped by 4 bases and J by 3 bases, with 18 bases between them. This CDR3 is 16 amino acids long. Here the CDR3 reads CASSSPSLIAEETQYF. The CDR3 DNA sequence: TGTGCCAGCAGTTCCCCTTCGTTAATAGCGGAAGAGACCCAGTACTTC.

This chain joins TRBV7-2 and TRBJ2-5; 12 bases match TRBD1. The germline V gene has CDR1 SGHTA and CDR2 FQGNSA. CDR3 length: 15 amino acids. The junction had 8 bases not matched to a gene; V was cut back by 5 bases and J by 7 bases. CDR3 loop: CASSKGQGARGTQYF. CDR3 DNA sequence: TGTGCCAGCAGCAAGGGACAGGGGGCCCGTGGGACCCAGTACTTC.

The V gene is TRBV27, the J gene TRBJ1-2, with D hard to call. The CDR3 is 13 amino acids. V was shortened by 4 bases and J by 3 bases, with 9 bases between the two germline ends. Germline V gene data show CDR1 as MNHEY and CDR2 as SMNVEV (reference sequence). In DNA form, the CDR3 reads TGTGCCAGCAGTTCGCAGGACCACTATGGCTACACCTTC. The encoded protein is CASSSQDHYGYTF.

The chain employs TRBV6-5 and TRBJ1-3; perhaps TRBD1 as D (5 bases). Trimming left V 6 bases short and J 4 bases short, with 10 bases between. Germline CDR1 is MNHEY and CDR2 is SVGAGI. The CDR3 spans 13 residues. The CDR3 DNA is TGTGCCAGCAGGCAGGGATTCGGAAACACCATATATTTT. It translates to CASRQGFGNTIYF.

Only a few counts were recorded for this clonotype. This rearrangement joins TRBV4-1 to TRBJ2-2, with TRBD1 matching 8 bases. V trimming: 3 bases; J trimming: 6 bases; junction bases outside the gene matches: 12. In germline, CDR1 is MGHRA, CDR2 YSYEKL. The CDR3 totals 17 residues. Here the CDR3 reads CASSQERDRIIAGELFF. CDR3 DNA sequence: TGCGCCAGCAGCCAGGAACGGGACAGGATTATCGCCGGGGAGCTGTTTTTT.

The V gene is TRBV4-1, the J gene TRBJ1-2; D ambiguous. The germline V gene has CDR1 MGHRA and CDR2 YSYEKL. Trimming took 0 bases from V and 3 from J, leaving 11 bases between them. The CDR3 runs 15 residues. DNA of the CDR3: TGCGCCAGCAGCCAAGACGCGGGGAGAGACTATGGCTACACCTTC. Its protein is CASSQDAGRDYGYTF.

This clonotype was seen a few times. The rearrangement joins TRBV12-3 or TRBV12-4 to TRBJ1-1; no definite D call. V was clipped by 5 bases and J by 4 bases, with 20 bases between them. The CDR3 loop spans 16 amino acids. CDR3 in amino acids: CASSALVLELGTEAFF. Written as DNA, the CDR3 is TGTGCCAGCAGTGCCCTAGTTTTGGAATTGGGCACTGAAGCTTTCTTT.

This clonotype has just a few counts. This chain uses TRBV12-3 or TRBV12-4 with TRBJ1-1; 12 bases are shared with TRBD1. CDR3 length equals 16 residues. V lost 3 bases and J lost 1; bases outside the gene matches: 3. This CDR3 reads CASSLGTGGRNTEAFF. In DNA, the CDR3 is TGTGCCAGCAGTTTGGGGACAGGGGGCCGGAACACTGAAGCTTTCTTT.

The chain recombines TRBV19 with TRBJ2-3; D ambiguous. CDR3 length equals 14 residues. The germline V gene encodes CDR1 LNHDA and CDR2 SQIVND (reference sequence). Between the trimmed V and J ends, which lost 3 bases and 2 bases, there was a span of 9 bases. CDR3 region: CASSITDPTDTQYF. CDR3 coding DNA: TGTGCCAGTAGTATCACAGACCCCACAGATACGCAGTATTTT.

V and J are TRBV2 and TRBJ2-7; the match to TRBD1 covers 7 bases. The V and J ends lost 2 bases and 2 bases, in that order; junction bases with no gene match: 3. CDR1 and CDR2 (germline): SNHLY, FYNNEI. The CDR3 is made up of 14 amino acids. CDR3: CASSETGVPYEQYF. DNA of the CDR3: TGTGCCAGCAGTGAAACAGGGGTACCCTACGAGCAGTACTTC. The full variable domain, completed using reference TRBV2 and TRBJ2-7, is EPEVTQTPSHQVTQMGQEVILRCVPISNHLYFYWYRQILGQKVEFLVSFYNNEISEKSEIFDDQFSVERPDGSNFTLKIRSTKLEDSAMYFCASSETGVPYEQYFGPGTRLTVT.

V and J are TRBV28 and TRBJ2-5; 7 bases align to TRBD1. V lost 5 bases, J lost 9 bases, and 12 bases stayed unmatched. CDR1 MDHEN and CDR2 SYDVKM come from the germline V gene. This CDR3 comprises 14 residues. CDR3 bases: TGTGCCAGCAGTCCGTCAGGGACAGAAGGGGCCCAGTACTTC. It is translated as CASSPSGTEGAQYF.